Each of the 8 T cell receptor beta chains below was sequenced from the same sample in a study of cytomegalovirus exposure and HLA in healthy donors. This PCR relied on a set of 60 Vbeta primers and 13 Jbeta primers. The assay was immunoSEQ multiplex PCR, and TCRdb's table has in-frame clones only and misses some. The sample carries about 82,000 clones, roughly 80% recorded once. Source material: PBMCs. The receptors derive from a woman in her 50s in good health and CMV-seropositive.

The chain employs TRBV7-8 and TRBJ2-5; the D gene is possibly TRBD2 (6 bases). V shed 6 bases and J shed 1 base, with 9 bases lying between them. The CDR3 spans 13 residues. CDR1 is SGHVS, CDR2 FQNEAQ, per germline. The CDR3 nucleotides are TGTGCCAGCAGAAGGGACTCCCAAGAGACCCAGTACTTC. Its protein product is CASRRDSQETQYF.

The chain employs TRBV5-5 and TRBJ1-3; a weak D match, TRBD1 (5 bases). Between the trimmed V and J ends, which lost 3 bases and 0 bases, there was a span of 10 bases. The CDR3 covers 15 residues. CDR1 and CDR2 (germline): SGHKS, YYEKEE (reference sequence). The chain's CDR3 is CASSSRTNSGNTIYF. The CDR3 nucleotides are TGTGCCAGCAGCTCAAGGACAAACTCTGGAAACACCATATATTTT.

The chain joins TRBV11-2 to TRBJ2-7; no definite D call. CDR1 SGHAT and CDR2 FQNNGV come from the germline V gene. There are 14 residues in the CDR3. Trimming cost V 1 base and J 3 bases, with 10 bases left between them. The CDR3 here is CASSLGLTIYEQYF. In nucleotides, the CDR3 is TGTGCCAGCAGCTTAGGGCTTACGATCTACGAGCAGTACTTC. The entire variable domain, with the rest obtained from reference TRBV11-2 and TRBJ2-7, is as follows: EAGVAQSPRYKIIEKRQSVAFWCNPISGHATLYWYQQILGQGPKLLIQFQNNGVVDDSQLPKDRFSAERLKGVDSTLKIQPAKLEDSAVYLCASSLGLTIYEQYFGPGTRLTVT.

The chain recombines TRBV19 with TRBJ2-2; TRBD2 aligns across 10 bases. Trimming removed 5 bases from V and 7 bases from J; junction bases left unmatched: 10. Germline CDR1 is LNHDA and CDR2 is SQIVND (reference sequence). This CDR3 spans 16 amino acids. The CDR3 nucleotides read TGTGCCAGTAGTCCTCAAGCGGGAGGGCCAGGCGGGGAGCTGTTTTTT. As protein: CASSPQAGGPGGELFF.

This chain links TRBV4-2 with TRBJ1-1, with D hard to call. Trimming cost V 0 bases and J 4 bases, with 9 bases left between them. This CDR3 spans 14 amino acids. Germline CDR1 and CDR2: LGHNA and YNFKEQ. The CDR3 DNA is TGTGCCAGCAGCCAAGACGAGGGAGGCACTGAAGCTTTCTTT. It translates to CASSQDEGGTEAFF.

The chain is built from TRBV11-3 and TRBJ1-4, with D hard to call. The CDR3 extends over 12 amino acids. Germline CDR1 is SGHNT and CDR2 is YENEEA. V lost 3 bases and J lost 7, with 6 bases in between. The CDR3 sequence is CASSFRGEKLFF. CDR3 nucleotides: TGTGCCAGCAGCTTTCGAGGTGAAAAACTGTTTTTT.

This chain links TRBV29-1 with TRBJ2-5; tentatively, D is TRBD1 (5 bases). V lost 5 bases, J lost 0 bases, and 13 bases lay in between. In germline, CDR1 is SQVTM, CDR2 ANQGSEA. The CDR3 runs to 14 residues. CDR3 protein: CSVRQGRDQETQYF. The CDR3 DNA follows: TGCAGCGTTCGCCAGGGCAGGGACCAAGAGACCCAGTACTTC. Full variable domain (remainder filled in from reference TRBV29-1 and TRBJ2-5): SAVISQKPSRDICQRGTSLTIQCQVDSQVTMMFWYRQQPGQSLTLIATANQGSEATYESGFVIDKFPISRPNLTFSTLTVSNMSPEDSSIYLCSVRQGRDQETQYFGPGTRLLVL.

The chain carries TRBV6-1 and TRBJ1-6; TRBD1 agrees at 9 bases. The CDR3 spans 16 residues. The germline gives CDR1 MNHNS, CDR2 SASEGT. The J segment lost 9 bases and the V segment lost 3 bases, leaving 9 bases of the junction unmatched. This CDR3 reads CASSDYIQGASSPLHF. In DNA, the CDR3 is TGTGCCAGCAGTGACTATATACAGGGGGCGAGTTCACCCCTCCACTTT.